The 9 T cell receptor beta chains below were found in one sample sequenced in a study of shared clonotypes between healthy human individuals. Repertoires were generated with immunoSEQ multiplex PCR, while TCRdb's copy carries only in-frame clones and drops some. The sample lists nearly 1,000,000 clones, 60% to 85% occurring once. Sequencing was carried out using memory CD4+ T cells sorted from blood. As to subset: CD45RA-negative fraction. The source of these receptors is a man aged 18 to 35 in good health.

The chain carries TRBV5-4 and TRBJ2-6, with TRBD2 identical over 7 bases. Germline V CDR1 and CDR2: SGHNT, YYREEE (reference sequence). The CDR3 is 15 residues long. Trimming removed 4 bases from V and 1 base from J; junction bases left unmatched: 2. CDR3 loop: CASSQGGSGANVLTF. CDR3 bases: TGTGCCAGCAGCCAGGGAGGGTCTGGGGCCAACGTCCTGACTTTC.

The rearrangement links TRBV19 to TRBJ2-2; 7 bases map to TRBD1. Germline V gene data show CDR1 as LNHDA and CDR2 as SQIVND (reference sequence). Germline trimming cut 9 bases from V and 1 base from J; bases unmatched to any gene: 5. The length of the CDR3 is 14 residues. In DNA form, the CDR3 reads TGTGCCAGCGTTGGACAGGTGAACACCGGGGAGCTGTTTTTT. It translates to CASVGQVNTGELFF.

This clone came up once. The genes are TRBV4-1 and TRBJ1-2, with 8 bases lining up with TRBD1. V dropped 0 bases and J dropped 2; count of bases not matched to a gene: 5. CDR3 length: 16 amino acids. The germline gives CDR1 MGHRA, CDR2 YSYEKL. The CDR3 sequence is CASSQDSNRGNYGYTF. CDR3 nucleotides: TGCGCCAGCAGCCAAGATAGTAACAGGGGGAACTATGGCTACACCTTC.

CDR3 coding DNA: TGCAGTGCTAGTTCGGCGTATGGCTACACCTTC. It translates to CSASSAYGYTF. The chain is built from TRBV20-1 and TRBJ1-2; D is ambiguous. Germline CDR1 reads DFQATT; CDR2 reads SNEGSKA (reference sequence). The CDR3 has 11 amino acids. V lost 3 bases to trimming and J lost 5 bases, with 7 bases between them.

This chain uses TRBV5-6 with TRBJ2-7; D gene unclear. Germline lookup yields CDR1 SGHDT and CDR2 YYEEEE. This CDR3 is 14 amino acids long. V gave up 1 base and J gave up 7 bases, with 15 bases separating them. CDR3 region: CASSLLGWAGEQYF. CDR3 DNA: TGTGCCAGCAGCTTGCTCGGCTGGGCTGGAGAGCAGTACTTC.

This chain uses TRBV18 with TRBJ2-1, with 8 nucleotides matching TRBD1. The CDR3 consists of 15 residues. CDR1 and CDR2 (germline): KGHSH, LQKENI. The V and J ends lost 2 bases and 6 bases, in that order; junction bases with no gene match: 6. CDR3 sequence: CASSPRTGGINEQFF. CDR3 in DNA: TGTGCCAGCTCACCAAGAACAGGGGGGATCAATGAGCAGTTCTTC.

CDR3 in amino acids: CASSPLPGTEAFF. CDR3 nucleotides: TGTGCCAGCAGTCCTTTACCTGGGACTGAAGCTTTCTTT. This chain uses TRBV28 with TRBJ1-1, with D unresolved. Trimming left V 5 bases short and J 5 bases short, with 12 bases between. The CDR3 contains 13 residues. Germline CDR1 reads MDHEN; CDR2 reads SYDVKM.

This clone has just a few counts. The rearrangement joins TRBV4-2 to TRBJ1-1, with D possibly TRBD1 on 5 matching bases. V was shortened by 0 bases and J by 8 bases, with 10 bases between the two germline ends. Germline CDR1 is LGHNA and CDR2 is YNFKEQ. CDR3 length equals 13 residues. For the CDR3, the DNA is TGTGCCAGCAGCCAAGATTTTCAGGGAGAAGCTTTCTTT. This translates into CASSQDFQGEAFF.

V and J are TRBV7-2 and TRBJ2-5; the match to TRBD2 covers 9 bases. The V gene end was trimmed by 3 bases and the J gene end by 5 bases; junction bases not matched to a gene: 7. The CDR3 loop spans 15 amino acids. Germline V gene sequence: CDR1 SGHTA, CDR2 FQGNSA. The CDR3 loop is CASSFGSGRGETQYF. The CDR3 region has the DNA TGTGCCAGCAGCTTTGGTAGCGGGAGAGGGGAGACCCAGTACTTC. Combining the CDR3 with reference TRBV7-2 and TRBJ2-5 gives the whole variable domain GAGVSQSPSNKVTEKGKDVELRCDPISGHTALYWYRQSLGQGLEFLIYFQGNSAPDKSGLPSDRFSAERTGGSVSTLTIQRTQQEDSAVYLCASSFGSGRGETQYFGPGTRLLVL.